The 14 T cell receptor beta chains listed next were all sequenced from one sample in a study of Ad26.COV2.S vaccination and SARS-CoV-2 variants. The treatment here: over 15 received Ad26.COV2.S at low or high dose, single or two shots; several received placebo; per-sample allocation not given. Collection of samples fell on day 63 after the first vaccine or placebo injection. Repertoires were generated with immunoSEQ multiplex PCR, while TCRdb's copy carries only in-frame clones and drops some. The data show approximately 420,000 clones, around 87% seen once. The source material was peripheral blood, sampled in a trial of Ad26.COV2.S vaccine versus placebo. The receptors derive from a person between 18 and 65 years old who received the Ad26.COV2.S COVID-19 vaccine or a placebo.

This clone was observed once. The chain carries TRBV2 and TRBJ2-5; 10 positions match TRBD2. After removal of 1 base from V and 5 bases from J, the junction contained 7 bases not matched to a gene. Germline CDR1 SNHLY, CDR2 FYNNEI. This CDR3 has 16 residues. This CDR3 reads CASSEGLAGGWETQYF. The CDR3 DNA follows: TGTGCCAGCAGTGAAGGTTTAGCGGGGGGCTGGGAGACCCAGTACTTC.

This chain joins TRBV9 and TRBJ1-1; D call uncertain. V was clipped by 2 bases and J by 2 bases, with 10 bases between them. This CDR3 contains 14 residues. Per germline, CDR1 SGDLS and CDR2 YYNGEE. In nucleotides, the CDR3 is TGTGCCAGCAGCGTCTTGACAACAAACACTGAAGCTTTCTTT. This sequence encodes CASSVLTTNTEAFF.

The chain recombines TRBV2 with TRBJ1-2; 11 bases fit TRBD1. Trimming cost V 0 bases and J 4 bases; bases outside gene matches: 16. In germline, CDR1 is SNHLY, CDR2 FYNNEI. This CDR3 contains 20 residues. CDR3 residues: CASSEALLDRGLPRLYGYTF. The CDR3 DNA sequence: TGTGCCAGCAGTGAAGCGCTTTTGGACAGGGGGCTTCCTAGGCTCTATGGCTACACCTTC.

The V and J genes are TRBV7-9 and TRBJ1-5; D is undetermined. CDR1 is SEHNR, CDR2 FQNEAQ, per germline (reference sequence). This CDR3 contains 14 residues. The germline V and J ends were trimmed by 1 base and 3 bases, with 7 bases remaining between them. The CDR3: CASSLVGNNQPQHF. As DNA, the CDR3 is TGTGCCAGCAGCTTAGTCGGCAACAATCAGCCCCAGCATTTT.

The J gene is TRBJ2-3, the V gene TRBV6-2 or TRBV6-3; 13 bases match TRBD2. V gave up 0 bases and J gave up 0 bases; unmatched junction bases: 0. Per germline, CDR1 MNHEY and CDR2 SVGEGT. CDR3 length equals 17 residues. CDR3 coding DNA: TGTGCCAGCAGTTACTCGACTAGCGGGGGGAGCACAGATACGCAGTATTTT. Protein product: CASSYSTSGGSTDTQYF.

CDR3 sequence reads: CASSLLPGLAGYNEQFF. The DNA of the CDR3 is TGTGCCAGCAGTTTATTGCCGGGACTAGCGGGGTACAATGAGCAGTTCTTC. The chain is built from TRBV28 and TRBJ2-1, with 13 bases matching TRBD2. CDR3 length: 17 residues. V lost 1 base to trimming and J lost 4 bases; unmatched junction nucleotides: 4. From germline, CDR1 is MDHEN and CDR2 SYDVKM.

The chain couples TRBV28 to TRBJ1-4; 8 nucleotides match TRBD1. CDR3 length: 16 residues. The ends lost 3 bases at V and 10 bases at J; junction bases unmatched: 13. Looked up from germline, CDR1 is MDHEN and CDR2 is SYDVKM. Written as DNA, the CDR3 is TGTGCCAGCAGTTTTAGCAGGGGGCTGCGAATCGGAAAACTGTTTTTT. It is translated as CASSFSRGLRIGKLFF.

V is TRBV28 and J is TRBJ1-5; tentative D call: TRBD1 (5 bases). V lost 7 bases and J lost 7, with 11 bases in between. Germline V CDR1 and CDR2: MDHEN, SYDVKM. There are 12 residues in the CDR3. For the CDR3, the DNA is TGTGCCAGCAATGCAGGGTCCCAGCCCCAGCATTTT. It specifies CASNAGSQPQHF.

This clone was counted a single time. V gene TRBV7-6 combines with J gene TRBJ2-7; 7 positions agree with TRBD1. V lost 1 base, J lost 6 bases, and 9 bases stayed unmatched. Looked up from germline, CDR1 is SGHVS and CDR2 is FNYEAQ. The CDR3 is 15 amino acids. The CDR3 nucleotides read TGTGCCAGCAGCTTAGAAGCGGCCAGGGGGTTCGAGCAGTACTTC. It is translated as CASSLEAARGFEQYF. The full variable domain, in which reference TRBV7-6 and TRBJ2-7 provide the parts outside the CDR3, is GAGVSQSPRYKVTKRGQDVALRCDPISGHVSLYWYRQALGQGPEFLTYFNYEAQQDKSGLPNDRFSAERPEGSISTLTIQRTEQRDSAMYRCASSLEAARGFEQYFGPGTRLTVT.

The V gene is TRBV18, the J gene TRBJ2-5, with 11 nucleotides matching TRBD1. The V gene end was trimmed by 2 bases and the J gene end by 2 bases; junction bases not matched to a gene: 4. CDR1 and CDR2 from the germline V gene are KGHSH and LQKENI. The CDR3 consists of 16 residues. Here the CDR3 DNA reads TGTGCCAGCTCACCAAGGAGGGACAGGGGGCAAGAGACCCAGTACTTC. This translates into CASSPRRDRGQETQYF.

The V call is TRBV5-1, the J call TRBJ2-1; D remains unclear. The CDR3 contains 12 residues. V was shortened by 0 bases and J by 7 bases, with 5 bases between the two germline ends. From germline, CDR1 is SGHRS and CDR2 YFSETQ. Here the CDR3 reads CASSLGRNEQFF. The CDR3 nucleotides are TGCGCCAGCAGCTTGGGAAGGAATGAGCAGTTCTTC.

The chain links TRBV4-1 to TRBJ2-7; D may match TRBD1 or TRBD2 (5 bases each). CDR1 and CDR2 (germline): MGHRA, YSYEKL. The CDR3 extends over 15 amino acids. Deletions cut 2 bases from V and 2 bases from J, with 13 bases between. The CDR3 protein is CASSQSPGPTYEQYF. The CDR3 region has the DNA TGCGCCAGCAGCCAATCCCCGGGACCCACCTACGAGCAGTACTTC.

The CDR3 bases are TGTGCCAGCAGTTATTTCGAGGATGGTAGCGAAGCTTTCTTT. Residues: CASSYFEDGSEAFF. V usage is TRBV6-2 or TRBV6-3 and J usage is TRBJ1-1; D unresolved. This CDR3 has 14 amino acids. Germline loops: CDR1 MNHEY, CDR2 SVGEGT. Trimming stripped 3 bases from V and 8 bases from J, with 16 bases between.

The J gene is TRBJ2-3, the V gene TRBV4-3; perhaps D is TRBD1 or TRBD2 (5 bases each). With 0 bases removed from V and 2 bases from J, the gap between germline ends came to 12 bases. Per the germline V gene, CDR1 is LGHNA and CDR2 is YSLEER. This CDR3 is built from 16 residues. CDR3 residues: CASSQDLGDPTDTQYF. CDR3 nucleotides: TGCGCCAGCAGCCAAGATTTAGGGGACCCCACAGATACGCAGTATTTT.